This TCR beta chain was sequenced in a study of cytomegalovirus exposure and HLA in healthy donors. Study-level background: As released early, the data held around 80 million unique TCRs from HLA-typed donors.

13 Jbeta primers and 60 Vbeta primers were used for the PCR. This table comes from immunoSEQ multiplex PCR, and its TCRdb copy is limited to in-frame clones, with some not included. The sample shows 100,000 or so clones, 13% to 15% of them seen only once. This clone has more than one count but fewer than ten. Germline and junction disagree at one end, which may indicate a read error. There are 17 residues in the CDR3. The germline gives CDR1 LGHNA, CDR2 YSLEER. The chain has TRBV4-3 and TRBJ2-7, with 7 positions matching TRBD2. The sequence derives from a female donor in good health and CMV-seronegative. Sequences were obtained from PBMCs. CDR3 DNA sequence: TGCGCCAGCAGTCAAGACTGGGGCGGGGGTAGCTCCTACGAGCAGTACTTC. It yields the protein CASSQDWGGGSSYEQYF.